This is a list of T cell receptor beta chains from one sample in a study of PD-L1 blockade in urothelial cancer. The repertoire was sequenced with immunoSEQ multiplex PCR; TCRdb's copy has only in-frame clones and lacks some. In the table there are 25,000 to 35,000 clones, 87% of which are singletons. The sequenced sample was PBMCs, obtained around atezolizumab (anti-PD-L1) treatment. The receptor source for this set is a man in his fifties or sixties with urothelial cancer. Both conserved end residues are part of each CDR3. The D gene is left open where the match is weak. Size tells how often a clone was seen (once, few, many) or the class of an expanded clone, and some rows leave it out.

once TRBJ2-2 - TRBV5-4 TGTGCCACTCACAGGGTAGCGGGTACCGGGGAGCTGTTTTTT CATHRVAGTGELFF
- TRBJ2-7 TRBD2 TRBV9 TGTGCCAGCAGCCCACCGGTTCCTAGCGGGAGGTCCTACGAGCAGTACTTC CASSPPVPSGRSYEQYF
- TRBJ1-2 - TRBV6-5 TGTGCCAGCAGTTCCTCGACAGTGAACTATGGCTACACCTTC CASSSSTVNYGYTF
- TRBJ1-3 - TRBV5-1 TGCGCCAGCAGCCCAGGTACTAGCTCTGGAAACACCATATATTTT CASSPGTSSGNTIYF
- TRBJ2-2 - TRBV30 TGTGCCTGGAGAAGGGGGAACACCGGGGAGCTGTTTTTT CAWRRGNTGELFF
- TRBJ2-1 TRBD2 TRBV5-4 TGTGCCAGCAGTTCCAAGCGGGAGTTCGGCCATGAGCAGTTCTTC CASSSKREFGHEQFF
- TRBJ2-5 - TRBV2 TGTGCCAGCAGGCAGACAGCCCAAGAGACCCAGTACTTC CASRQTAQETQYF
- TRBJ1-1 - TRBV5-6 TGTGCCAGCAGCCCAGGGCGTTCAACTGAAGCTTTCTTT CASSPGRSTEAFF
- TRBJ2-4 TRBD2 TRBV2 TGTGCCAGCAGTGGACTAGCGGGGGGCGTCGGCAAAAACATTCAGTACTTC CASSGLAGGVGKNIQYF
- TRBJ2-3 - TRBV2 TGTGCCAGCAGTGAAGCCAGACTGGGTACGCAGTATTTT CASSEARLGTQYF
- TRBJ2-1 - TRBV2 TGTGCCAGCAGTGGGGCTGGGCTGGGTGAGCAGTTCTTC CASSGAGLGEQFF
- TRBJ2-6 TRBD2 TRBV5-4 TGTGCCAGCAGCTTGGATGGCGGGAGAAGCTCTGGGGCCAACGTCCTGACTTTC CASSLDGGRSSGANVLTF
- TRBJ2-7 TRBD1 TRBV6-5 TGTGCCAGCAGTTACAAACAGGGGAATGCTGTCTACGAGCAGTACTTC CASSYKQGNAVYEQYF
- TRBJ2-7 TRBD1 TRBV4-3 TGCGCCAGCAGCCTTTGGGGGCCGGGACAGGGGGCGTACGAGCAGTACTTC CASSLWGPGQGAYEQYF
few TRBJ2-7 TRBD2 TRBV19 TGTGCCAGTAGCCCGGGACTAGCTCCCTACGAGCAGTACTTC CASSPGLAPYEQYF
few TRBJ2-3 - TRBV5-4 TGTGCCAGCAGCCTAGAGATGGTAGCCTCTTTCACAGATACGCAGTATTTT CASSLEMVASFTDTQYF
- TRBJ2-7 TRBD2 TRBV10-2 TGCGCCAGCAGTCCGGGACTAGCGGACTACGAGCAGTACTTC CASSPGLADYEQYF
- TRBJ1-5 - TRBV27 TGTGCCAGCAGTTCAAGTGGCCTCCGTGTGAATCAGCCCCAGCATTTT CASSSSGLRVNQPQHF
- TRBJ1-1 - TRBV11-2 TGTGCCAGCAGCTGGCTGACAGGGAACACTGAAGCTTTCTTT CASSWLTGNTEAFF
- TRBJ2-1 - TRBV30 TGTGCCTGCCGGGACACCTCCTACAATGAGCAGTTCTTC CACRDTSYNEQFF
- TRBJ2-1 - TRBV19 TGTGCCAGTGGAGGACCGTCAGGCTCCTACAATGAGCAGTTCTTC CASGGPSGSYNEQFF
- TRBJ1-5 TRBD1 TRBV6-6 TGTGCCAGCAGTCTAAAGACAGGGAAAAATCAGCCCCAGCATTTT CASSLKTGKNQPQHF